The 10 T cell receptor beta chains below all came from one sample that was sequenced in a study of naive and memory T cell subsets. Both TRBC1 and TRBC2 were covered by a beta constant-region primer of two equimolar oligonucleotides. TCRdb re-analysed the UMI-ligation and nested PCR reads in MiXCR, keeping a single row per CDR3 protein. The table lists around 160,000 distinct CDR3 sequences, around 15% of them singletons. The source material was naive CD4+ T cells from blood. The receptors stem from a human donor in good health.

For this clonotype: One end of the junction varies from germline; a read error may be responsible. The chain uses TRBV19 and TRBJ1-1, with a possible D match to TRBD1 (5 bases). There are 15 residues in the CDR3. CDR1 is LNHDA and CDR2 is SQIVND in the germline V gene (reference sequence). The CDR3 here is CASSSTGTRNAEAFF. The DNA for the CDR3 is TGTGCCAGTAGCTCGACCGGGACTCGGAACGCTGAAGCTTTCTTT.

This clonotype was recorded a few times. This chain joins TRBV29-1 and TRBJ1-2; TRBD1 matches 8 bases. The CDR3 totals 14 residues. V trimming: 2 bases; J trimming: 5 bases; junction bases outside the gene matches: 7. CDR1 and CDR2 (germline): SQVTM, ANQGSEA. CDR3 nucleotide sequence: TGCAGCGTTGAAACCCAAGGGACAGGATATGGCTACACCTTC. As protein: CSVETQGTGYGYTF.

The table lists this clonotype with a count of one. The rearrangement links TRBV28 to TRBJ2-1; the D gene is possibly TRBD2 (6 bases). Germline V gene sequence: CDR1 MDHEN, CDR2 SYDVKM. This CDR3 contains 15 residues. V lost 4 bases and J 4 bases, leaving 14 bases between the germline ends. CDR3 sequence: CASSSPAGSYNEQFF. As DNA, the CDR3 is TGTGCCAGCAGTTCCCCGGCGGGGTCGTACAATGAGCAGTTCTTC.

This clonotype was detected only a few times. The genes are TRBV12-3 or TRBV12-4 and TRBJ2-7; 9 bases map to TRBD1. The V and J ends lost 3 bases and 2 bases, in that order; junction bases with no gene match: 2. The CDR3 runs 14 residues. The CDR3 region is CASSLWDRAYEQYF. As DNA, the CDR3 is TGTGCCAGCAGTTTGTGGGACAGGGCCTACGAGCAGTACTTC.

V gene TRBV6-2 or TRBV6-3 combines with J gene TRBJ2-1, with 8 bases lining up with TRBD1. Trimming took 6 bases from V and 6 from J; bases not matched to a gene: 10. Looked up from germline, CDR1 is MNHEY and CDR2 is SVGEGT. This CDR3 spans 15 amino acids. CDR3 sequence: CASRSGGACFNEQFF. CDR3 DNA sequence: TGTGCCAGCAGATCAGGGGGCGCTTGTTTCAATGAGCAGTTCTTC.

This chain connects TRBV4-3 to TRBJ2-1; TRBD2 matches 11 bases. The CDR3 is made up of 16 amino acids. The V segment lost 0 bases and the J segment 8 bases; nucleotides outside the gene matches: 6. Germline V lookup: CDR1 LGHNA, CDR2 YSLEER. The CDR3 loop reads CASSQDLAGGLYEQFF. The CDR3 coding sequence is TGCGCCAGCAGCCAAGACCTAGCGGGAGGTCTCTATGAGCAGTTCTTC.

J is TRBJ1-1 and V is TRBV2, with D possibly TRBD1 on 6 matching bases. CDR1 is SNHLY, CDR2 FYNNEI, per germline. The CDR3 contains 12 residues. Trimming removed 8 bases at V and 7 bases at J, with 14 bases between. In nucleotides, the CDR3 is TGTGCCAGCGGCGCCAGGGGTTTTGAAGCTTTCTTT. Its translation: CASGARGFEAFF.

The V and J genes are TRBV4-1 and TRBJ1-2, with D tentatively TRBD1 (6 bases). Trimming pared 1 base from V and 0 bases from J, leaving 15 bases between. Per germline, CDR1 MGHRA and CDR2 YSYEKL. The CDR3 is made up of 17 amino acids. This chain's CDR3 is CASSQGRRGAANYGYTF. CDR3 sequence (DNA): TGCGCCAGCAGCCAAGGGCGTAGGGGGGCGGCTAACTATGGCTACACCTTC.

This clonotype was seen a handful of times. The V call is TRBV5-4, the J call TRBJ1-2; D might be TRBD1 (5 bases). Germline V gives CDR1 SGHNT, CDR2 YYREEE (reference sequence). This CDR3 is built from 13 residues. The V and J ends lost 0 bases and 8 bases respectively, with 11 bases between them. The CDR3 loop is CASSLEGGGGYTF. In DNA form, the CDR3 reads TGTGCCAGCAGCTTGGAGGGCGGGGGAGGCTACACCTTC.

The V gene is TRBV10-3, the J gene TRBJ2-2; D is possibly TRBD1 (5 bases). Germline CDR1 and CDR2: ENHRY and SYGVKD. Trimming removed 11 bases from V and 4 bases from J, with 8 bases in between. The CDR3 loop spans 11 amino acids. As DNA, the CDR3 is TGTGCCGTCCAGGGCACCGGGGAGCTGTTTTTT. Protein product: CAVQGTGELFF.